These 30 T cell receptor beta chains share one sample of origin, sequenced in a study of T-cell memory formation after mild COVID-19. TCRdb processed the 5' RACE reads anew with MiXCR; each CDR3 protein has one entry. The table includes about 470,000 distinct CDR3 sequences, roughly 20% detected once. Sequencing was carried out using PBMCs or a T cell subset sorted from them (not recorded which). The source is an adult woman who had mild COVID-19 (a few samples of this study predate the infection). Cell type and time point are not known.

The chain links TRBV7-2 to TRBJ2-7, with 9 positions matching TRBD2. Germline assignment: CDR1 SGHTA and CDR2 FQGNSA. The CDR3 is 16 amino acids. V shed 3 bases, J shed 0 bases, and the junction held 6 bases outside the gene matches. In nucleotides, the CDR3 is TGTGCCAGCAGCTTCATAGCGGGAGTCTACTCCTACGAGCAGTACTTC. Protein product: CASSFIAGVYSYEQYF.

The chain couples TRBV6-1 to TRBJ1-6; D call uncertain. This CDR3 contains 18 residues. Between the trimmed V and J ends, which lost 5 bases and 0 bases, there was a span of 17 bases. Germline V gives CDR1 MNHNS, CDR2 SASEGT. The CDR3 loop reads CASSITMGGYSYNSPLHF. Written as DNA, the CDR3 is TGTGCCAGCAGTATAACTATGGGCGGCTACTCCTATAATTCACCCCTCCACTTT.

In this sample, this clonotype turned up a few times. The rearrangement uses TRBV9 and TRBJ2-7; 8 positions match TRBD1. The CDR3 length is 17 residues. Germline lookup yields CDR1 SGDLS and CDR2 YYNGEE. V shed 4 bases, J shed 1 base, and the junction held 13 bases outside the gene matches. The CDR3 DNA reads TGTGCCAGCAGCCCGTCCTCCGGGACAGGCCATTCCTACGAGCAGTACTTC. This encodes CASSPSSGTGHSYEQYF.

The V gene is TRBV7-9, the J gene TRBJ1-2; TRBD1 matches at 10 bases. This CDR3 contains 16 residues. Germline CDR1 and CDR2: SEHNR and FQNEAQ (reference sequence). V dropped 5 bases and J dropped 8; count of bases not matched to a gene: 14. The CDR3 DNA reads TGTGCCAGCAGCCCCCCCCGGGACAGGGGTCCCTTCGGCTACACCTTC. Protein product: CASSPPRDRGPFGYTF. The variable domain in full, completed from reference TRBV7-9 and TRBJ1-2, reads DTGVSQNPRHKITKRGQNVTFRCDPISEHNRLYWYRQTLGQGPEFLTYFQNEAQLEKSRLLSDRFSAERPKGSFSTLEIQRTEQGDSAMYLCASSPPRDRGPFGYTFGSGTRLTVV.

This clonotype was detected many times. The V call is TRBV9, the J call TRBJ2-5; TRBD2 matches 12 bases. The CDR3 covers 18 residues. The junction had 11 bases not matched to a gene; V was cut back by 0 bases and J by 5 bases. In germline, CDR1 is SGDLS, CDR2 YYNGEE. CDR3 sequence (DNA): TGTGCCAGCAGCGTAGCCGCTAGCGGGAGGGCCTTAAAGGAGACCCAGTACTTC. This sequence encodes CASSVAASGRALKETQYF. The variable domain in full, completed from reference TRBV9 and TRBJ2-5, reads DSGVTQTPKHLITATGQRVTLRCSPRSGDLSVYWYQQSLDQGLQFLIQYYNGEERAKGNILERFSAQQFPDLHSELNLSSLELGDSALYFCASSVAASGRALKETQYFGPGTRLLVL.

The chain recombines TRBV4-3 with TRBJ2-3; 12 positions agree with TRBD2. Germline CDR1 is LGHNA and CDR2 is YSLEER. Germline trimming cut 6 bases from V and 3 bases from J; bases unmatched to any gene: 16. The CDR3 contains 19 residues. This CDR3 reads CASRPHASGRADVTDTQYF. The CDR3 DNA reads as TGCGCCAGCAGACCTCATGCTAGCGGGAGGGCCGATGTGACAGATACGCAGTATTTT.

This clonotype was picked up a small number of times. This chain uses TRBV7-9 with TRBJ2-1; 9 nucleotides match TRBD2. Germline CDR1 is SEHNR and CDR2 is FQNEAQ (reference sequence). The CDR3 covers 20 residues. Trimming cost V 5 bases and J 4 bases; bases outside gene matches: 21. Here the CDR3 reads CASSPQQAGQASGTYNEQFF. DNA of the CDR3: TGTGCCAGCAGCCCACAGCAGGCTGGTCAGGCTAGCGGGACGTACAATGAGCAGTTCTTC. Full variable domain (outside the CDR3, taken from reference TRBV7-9 and TRBJ2-1): DTGVSQNPRHKITKRGQNVTFRCDPISEHNRLYWYRQTLGQGPEFLTYFQNEAQLEKSRLLSDRFSAERPKGSFSTLEIQRTEQGDSAMYLCASSPQQAGQASGTYNEQFFGPGTRLTVL.

The J gene is TRBJ2-7, the V gene TRBV12-3 or TRBV12-4; 9 bases match TRBD1. Unmatched junction bases numbered 9, after V lost 6 bases and J lost 6 bases. This CDR3 has 14 amino acids. The CDR3 spells CASRDGTGYREQYF. CDR3 coding DNA: TGTGCCAGCAGGGACGGGACAGGGTATCGCGAGCAGTACTTC.

This clonotype was counted only a few times. The chain has TRBV24-1 and TRBJ1-1, with 8 bases aligning to TRBD1. V trimming: 4 bases; J trimming: 1 base; junction bases outside the gene matches: 1. The CDR3 sequence is 14 residues long. CDR1 is KGHDR and CDR2 is SFDVKD in the germline V gene. CDR3 DNA: TGTGCCACCAGTGAGGGACAGGCGAACACTGAAGCTTTCTTT. It translates to CATSEGQANTEAFF.

The chain joins TRBV29-1 to TRBJ2-2; 7 nucleotides agree with TRBD2. V shed 4 bases and J 4 bases; nucleotides not matched to a gene: 9. Per the germline V gene, CDR1 is SQVTM and CDR2 is ANQGSEA. This CDR3 spans 15 amino acids. CDR3 nucleotides: TGCAGCGTTGGTGCCCGGGGAGGGAGCACCGGGGAGCTGTTTTTT. The encoded protein is CSVGARGGSTGELFF.

The rearrangement links TRBV6-4 to TRBJ2-1; D call uncertain. CDR1 MRHNA and CDR2 SNTAGT come from the germline V gene. CDR3 length: 13 amino acids. Between the trimmed V and J ends, which lost 3 bases and 7 bases, there was a span of 10 bases. The CDR3 loop is CASSELPGNEQFF. In DNA, the CDR3 is TGTGCCAGCAGTGAACTCCCTGGGAATGAGCAGTTCTTC.

The chain links TRBV9 to TRBJ2-3; D is unclear. The CDR3 loop spans 12 amino acids. V was clipped by 1 base and J by 3 bases, with 3 bases between them. The germline V gene has CDR1 SGDLS and CDR2 YYNGEE. The CDR3 reads CASSVMTDTQYF. CDR3 coding DNA: TGTGCCAGCAGCGTAATGACAGATACGCAGTATTTT.

The chain carries TRBV5-1 and TRBJ2-2, with D maybe TRBD1 (6 bases). Germline CDR1 and CDR2: SGHRS and YFSETQ. The CDR3 consists of 16 residues. Trimming removed 3 bases at V and 5 bases at J, with 17 bases between. The CDR3, as DNA: TGCGCCAGCAGCTACTCGACAGGAGCCATAACCGGGGAGCTGTTTTTT. Translating it yields CASSYSTGAITGELFF.

This clonotype has just a few counts. This CDR3 reads CASSLVAGYGTDTQYF. CDR3 coding DNA: TGCGCCAGCAGCTTGGTTGCGGGGTACGGCACAGATACGCAGTATTTT. The rearrangement uses TRBV5-1 and TRBJ2-3, with D perhaps TRBD2 (6 bases). CDR3 length: 16 amino acids. V was pared by 0 bases and J by 1 base, with 12 bases between. The V gene's germline CDR1 is SGHRS and CDR2 YFSETQ. The full variable domain, its missing parts supplied by reference TRBV5-1 and TRBJ2-3, is KAGVTQTPRYLIKTRGQQVTLSCSPISGHRSVSWYQQTPGQGLQFLFEYFSETQRNKGNFPGRFSGRQFSNSRSEMNVSTLELGDSALYLCASSLVAGYGTDTQYFGPGTRLTVL.

CDR3 sequence: CASSLVGGSGYEQYF. CDR3 nucleotide sequence: TGCGCCAGCAGCTTGGTGGGAGGTTCGGGCTACGAGCAGTACTTC. V usage is TRBV5-1 and J usage is TRBJ2-7, with D tentatively TRBD2 (6 bases). This CDR3 has 15 amino acids. V lost 0 bases, J lost 3 bases, and 13 bases lay in between. Per germline, CDR1 SGHRS and CDR2 YFSETQ. Combining the CDR3 with reference TRBV5-1 and TRBJ2-7 gives the whole variable domain KAGVTQTPRYLIKTRGQQVTLSCSPISGHRSVSWYQQTPGQGLQFLFEYFSETQRNKGNFPGRFSGRQFSNSRSEMNVSTLELGDSALYLCASSLVGGSGYEQYFGPGTRLTVT.

This clonotype was seen a single time. The rearrangement joins TRBV15 to TRBJ1-5; unclear D gene. The V end lost 5 bases, the J end lost 3 bases, and 11 bases lay between the germline ends. This CDR3 has 14 amino acids. Germline CDR1 and CDR2: LNHNV and YYDKDF (reference sequence). The CDR3 DNA reads TGTGCCACCAGCTATCGGCAGCCCAATCAGCCCCAGCATTTT. Amino acids: CATSYRQPNQPQHF.

This clonotype occurred a few times. The chain combines TRBV12-3 or TRBV12-4 with TRBJ2-1, with 8 bases lining up with TRBD1. Trimming cost V 6 bases and J 8 bases; bases outside gene matches: 6. The CDR3 has 13 residues. As DNA, the CDR3 is TGTGCCAGCAGCCCGACAGGGGTTGATGAGCAGTTCTTC. Residues: CASSPTGVDEQFF.

In its sample, this clonotype was seen a few times. This CDR3 is CASSEAAVPGNTIYF. The CDR3 DNA reads as TGTGCCAGCAGCGAGGCGGCCGTCCCTGGAAACACCATATATTTT. The V call is TRBV9, the J call TRBJ1-3; the D is unclear. V was shortened by 3 bases and J by 2 bases, with 12 bases between the two germline ends. This CDR3 spans 15 amino acids. The germline V gene encodes CDR1 SGDLS and CDR2 YYNGEE.

This chain connects TRBV7-2 to TRBJ2-2; D perhaps matches TRBD2 (6 bases). Trimming removed 5 bases from V and 1 base from J, with 11 bases in between. The germline V gene encodes CDR1 SGHTA and CDR2 FQGNSA. The CDR3 loop spans 15 amino acids. The DNA of the CDR3 is TGTGCCAGCAGCCGAGGGACTCAGAACACCGGGGAGCTGTTTTTT. This sequence encodes CASSRGTQNTGELFF.

This clonotype was counted between two and nine times. The V call is TRBV7-9, the J call TRBJ1-1, with D perhaps TRBD1 (5 bases). Deletions cut 5 bases from V and 1 base from J, with 14 bases between. The CDR3 extends over 15 amino acids. Looked up from germline, CDR1 is SEHNR and CDR2 is FQNEAQ (reference sequence). The chain's CDR3 is CASSPLQGTNTEAFF. CDR3 in DNA: TGTGCCAGCAGCCCATTGCAGGGAACGAACACTGAAGCTTTCTTT. Full variable domain (missing parts from reference TRBV7-9 and TRBJ1-1): DTGVSQNPRHKITKRGQNVTFRCDPISEHNRLYWYRQTLGQGPEFLTYFQNEAQLEKSRLLSDRFSAERPKGSFSTLEIQRTEQGDSAMYLCASSPLQGTNTEAFFGQGTRLTVV.

The rearrangement joins TRBV12-3 or TRBV12-4 to TRBJ1-2; tentative D call: TRBD1 (6 bases). The CDR3 loop spans 13 amino acids. V was cut by 9 bases and J by 3 bases, with 14 bases left in between. The CDR3 loop reads CASCTTGDYGYTF. CDR3 DNA sequence: TGTGCCAGTTGTACGACAGGCGACTATGGCTACACCTTC.

The rearrangement joins TRBV2 to TRBJ2-7, with a weak D call TRBD1 (5 bases). The CDR3 totals 15 residues. Trimming removed 5 bases from V and 4 bases from J, with 18 bases in between. Per the germline V gene, CDR1 is SNHLY and CDR2 is FYNNEI. CDR3 amino acids: CASSSYSGKEYEQYF. The CDR3 DNA reads as TGTGCCAGCAGTTCGTACTCAGGGAAAGAGTACGAGCAGTACTTC.

The V call is TRBV7-3, the J call TRBJ2-1, with 12 positions matching TRBD2. V gave up 4 bases and J gave up 9 bases; unmatched junction bases: 10. Germline CDR1 is SGHTA and CDR2 is FQGTGA. This CDR3 spans 16 amino acids. In nucleotides, the CDR3 is TGTGCCAGCAGCTCTAGCGGGGGGGTCCTTTTTAGTGAGCAGTTCTTC. Encoded protein: CASSSSGGVLFSEQFF.

This clonotype was seen only a few times. This chain uses TRBV3-1 with TRBJ2-7; the D gene is possibly TRBD2 (6 bases). CDR3 length: 15 residues. Trimming took off 4 bases at V and 3 bases at J, with 16 bases between the two ends. The germline CDR1 and CDR2 sequences are LGHDT and YNNKEL (reference sequence). This CDR3 is CASSPQGLSSYEQYF. In nucleotides, the CDR3 is TGTGCCAGCAGCCCCCAGGGACTTTCCAGCTACGAGCAGTACTTC.

CDR3: CSARDVLSTTDTQYF. In nucleotides, the CDR3 is TGCAGTGCTAGAGATGTCCTCTCAACCACAGATACGCAGTATTTT. V and J are TRBV20-1 and TRBJ2-3; D is unresolved. Germline assignment: CDR1 DFQATT and CDR2 SNEGSKA (reference sequence). CDR3 size: 15 residues. V lost 0 bases and J 2 bases, leaving 12 bases between the germline ends.

The CDR3 nucleotides are TGTGCCAGCAGCCCGGCGGGAGGGGTAAGCTCCTACGAGCAGTACTTC. Its protein is CASSPAGGVSSYEQYF. This rearrangement joins TRBV6-5 to TRBJ2-7; 9 positions agree with TRBD2. This CDR3 contains 16 residues. Trimming removed 6 bases from V and 0 bases from J; junction bases left unmatched: 9. CDR1 is MNHEY, CDR2 SVGAGI, per germline.

V is TRBV29-1 and J is TRBJ2-1, with D perhaps given as TRBD1 or TRBD2 (5 bases each). Trimming left V 4 bases short and J 8 bases short, with 15 bases between. Germline loops: CDR1 SQVTM, CDR2 ANQGSEA. The CDR3 totals 13 residues. This chain's CDR3 is CSVGGRARDEQFF. The CDR3 region has the DNA TGCAGCGTTGGGGGCAGGGCGAGGGATGAGCAGTTCTTC.

This chain links TRBV6-1 with TRBJ2-5, with D maybe TRBD1 (6 bases). The V end was cut by 3 bases, the J end by 5 bases, with 13 bases between. There are 14 residues in the CDR3. From germline, CDR1 is MNHNS and CDR2 SASEGT. Written as DNA, the CDR3 is TGTGCCAGCAGTGATACAGGGAACTGGGAGACCCAGTACTTC. Translation: CASSDTGNWETQYF.

This chain connects TRBV7-6 to TRBJ2-5; D possibly matches TRBD1 or TRBD2 (6 bases each). The V gene lost 5 bases and the J gene lost 4 bases, with 23 bases spanning the gap. Germline loops: CDR1 SGHVS, CDR2 FNYEAQ. The CDR3 spans 17 residues. The CDR3 DNA reads as TGTGCCAGCAGCCCCGAAGTCCGGGGGCTTATCTTAGAGACCCAGTACTTC. This gives the protein CASSPEVRGLILETQYF.

About this clonotype itself: A single base separates this from a much larger clone, so it may be a read error. The chain joins TRBV11-2 to TRBJ2-2, with TRBD2 identical over 9 bases. This CDR3 spans 21 amino acids. Germline trimming cut 1 base from V and 3 bases from J; bases unmatched to any gene: 18. Germline V gene lookup returns CDR1 SGHAT and CDR2 FQNNGV. The CDR3: CASSLGRSYAREGPDTGELFF. The CDR3 DNA reads TGTGCCAGCAGCTTAGGTCGGTCCTACGCGCGGGAGGGCCCGGACACCGGGGAGCTGTTTTTT.